This T cell receptor (beta chain) was documented in a study of blood T cell repertoires in COVID-19. On the study more broadly: Italy, Spain and the United States were the sources of the convalescent and acute COVID-19 samples. PBMCs, B-cell-depleted T cells, or T cells provided the cDNA or gDNA that made up the material.

As handled by the study authors: Amplification of reference gene primers was used by the study to estimate nucleated cell counts. TCRdb's table, derived via immunoSEQ multiplex PCR, lists solely in-frame clones and lacks some. V and J calls plus clone size are reproduced from that table; the DNA served to infer D and trimming. The sample lists about 190,000 clones; about 88% were seen once. Germline-derived CDR1 and CDR2 are SNHLY and FYNNEI. This CDR3 spans 14 amino acids. After removal of 4 bases from V and 9 bases from J, the junction contained 6 bases not matched to a gene. The sequence was obtained from a human donor in a cohort sampled during active COVID-19. This sequence joins TRBV2 and TRBJ2-1; 10 nucleotides agree with TRBD2. The sequencing input was peripheral blood. The CDR3 DNA follows: TGTGCCAGCAGTGCTAAGCGGGAGGGGGGTGAGCAGTTCTTC. Amino acid sequence: CASSAKREGGEQFF. Based on the CDR3 plus reference TRBV2 and TRBJ2-1, the full variable domain is EPEVTQTPSHQVTQMGQEVILRCVPISNHLYFYWYRQILGQKVEFLVSFYNNEISEKSEIFDDQFSVERPDGSNFTLKIRSTKLEDSAMYFCASSAKREGGEQFFGPGTRLTVL.